Listed below are T cell receptor beta chains from one sample, sequenced in a study of shared clonotypes between healthy human individuals. Sequencing used immunoSEQ multiplex PCR; TCRdb keeps in-frame clones, though not all of them. Of about 2.4 million clones in the sample, approximately 94% are singletons; the top ten hold 0.36%. The source material was naive CD4+ T cells from PBMCs. These receptors all stem from a man aged 18 to 35 in good health. Some clones in this sample may be carry-over from other donors' samples. Both conserved end residues are part of each CDR3. A D gene is named only where the DNA matches it firmly. Size is stated for part of the rows, as once, few or many counts, or as a class when the clone is expanded.

V gene	clone size	J gene	D gene	CDR3 protein	CDR3 DNA
TRBV10-1	NA	TRBJ2-1	NA	CASTNGKYNEQFF	TGCGCCAGCACCAACGGGAAATACAATGAGCAGTTCTTC
TRBV5-1	NA	TRBJ2-1	NA	CATPWKEDNEQFF	TGCGCCACCCCCTGGAAAGAAGACAATGAGCAGTTCTTC
TRBV5-1	once	TRBJ2-3	NA	CASRKNGESTDTQYF	TGCGCCAGCAGAAAAAACGGGGAGAGCACAGATACGCAGTATTTT
TRBV28	NA	TRBJ1-1	NA	CASRGQYTEAFF	TGTGCCAGCAGAGGACAGTACACTGAAGCTTTCTTT
TRBV6-6	NA	TRBJ2-2	TRBD1	CASSTTGGEAGELFF	TGTGCCAGCAGTACAACAGGGGGCGAGGCCGGGGAGCTGTTTTTT
TRBV7-2	NA	TRBJ1-3	NA	CASSLVLGRATGNTIYF	TGTGCCAGCAGCTTAGTACTGGGCAGGGCTACCGGAAACACCATATATTTT
TRBV6-5	NA	TRBJ2-7	TRBD1	CASSPRDREAPEQYF	TGTGCCAGCAGTCCCCGGGACAGGGAGGCCCCCGAGCAGTACTTC
TRBV28	NA	TRBJ1-2	NA	CASTLQGGNYGYTF	TGTGCCAGCACCCTCCAGGGAGGGAACTATGGCTACACCTTC
TRBV18	NA	TRBJ1-3	NA	CASSPALGPGLSGNTIYF	TGTGCCAGCTCACCCGCTTTGGGACCCGGCCTGTCTGGAAACACCATATATTTT
TRBV29-1	NA	TRBJ2-1	NA	CSVDGLANELNEQFF	TGCAGCGTTGATGGGCTAGCCAACGAGTTGAATGAGCAGTTCTTC
TRBV5-1	NA	TRBJ2-1	NA	CASSLDGSSYNEQFF	TGCGCCAGCAGCCTGGACGGAAGCTCCTACAATGAGCAGTTCTTC
TRBV6-1	NA	TRBJ2-7	TRBD2	CASSEGIGGGRYSEQYF	TGTGCCAGCAGTGAAGGAATTGGTGGCGGGAGGTATAGCGAGCAGTACTTC
TRBV19	NA	TRBJ2-7	NA	CASSPRAGTYEQYF	TGTGCCAGTAGCCCTCGGGCAGGAACCTACGAGCAGTACTTC
TRBV6-6	NA	TRBJ1-1	TRBD1	CAISDRDSNTEAFF	TGTGCCATCAGTGACCGGGACAGTAACACTGAAGCTTTCTTT
TRBV27	NA	TRBJ1-5	NA	CASSRRGGGTYGNQPQHF	TGTGCCAGCAGTCGCCGGGGGGGAGGGACCTATGGGAATCAGCCCCAGCATTTT
TRBV7-8	NA	TRBJ1-1	TRBD1	CASSSWTGLTEAFF	TGTGCCAGCAGCTCCTGGACAGGGCTAACTGAAGCTTTCTTT
TRBV4-1	NA	TRBJ2-5	TRBD2	CASSHLPGLAGEGGRETQYF	TGCGCCAGCAGCCATCTCCCGGGACTAGCGGGAGAGGGAGGGAGAGAGACCCAGTACTTC